This entry lists 29 T cell receptor beta chains sequenced from one sample in a study of T-cell reconstitution after alpha-beta-depleted transplantation in children. The authors prepared the TCRbeta library with unique molecular identifiers. TCRdb analysed the PCR reads with MiXCR anew, one entry per CDR3 protein. The sample consists of 300,000 to 400,000 distinct CDR3 sequences, more than 20% of them appearing once. Sequenced here: PBMCs, mostly from graft donor cells, sampled 180 days after TCRalphabeta/CD19-depleted stem cell transplant. The source of these receptors is a male patient younger than 18 who had a stem cell transplant for acute lymphoblastic leukemia, so the T cells may come from the graft donor.

This clonotype turned up a few times. The rearrangement joins TRBV5-1 to TRBJ2-7; no definite D call. The CDR3 length is 12 residues. With 5 bases removed from V and 1 base from J, the gap between germline ends came to 7 bases. The germline gives CDR1 SGHRS, CDR2 YFSETQ. As DNA, the CDR3 is TGCGCCAGCAGTTTTGAGTCCTACGAGCAGTACTTC. It codes for CASSFESYEQYF.

This clonotype was picked up a small number of times. The rearrangement links TRBV20-1 to TRBJ2-7; 8 nucleotides match TRBD1. This CDR3 region has 14 residues. Germline V lookup: CDR1 DFQATT, CDR2 SNEGSKA (reference sequence). The V segment lost 0 bases and the J segment 3 bases; nucleotides outside the gene matches: 4. CDR3 sequence reads: CSARDPGGRYEQYF. The CDR3, as DNA: TGCAGTGCTAGAGATCCAGGGGGCCGCTACGAGCAGTACTTC.

In this sample, this clonotype turned up a few times. The chain couples TRBV5-1 to TRBJ2-1; 12 nucleotides line up with TRBD2. Germline V gene sequence: CDR1 SGHRS, CDR2 YFSETQ. This CDR3 is built from 16 residues. V lost 3 bases and J lost 7; bases outside the gene matches: 8. The CDR3 spells CASSWPGTSGSNEQFF. DNA for the CDR3: TGCGCCAGCAGCTGGCCCGGGACTAGCGGGTCAAATGAGCAGTTCTTC.

This clonotype was seen a handful of times. In DNA form, the CDR3 reads TGCAGCATTACAGGGGAAGAGACCCAGTACTTC. It encodes CSITGEETQYF. J is TRBJ2-5 and V is TRBV29-1; 7 nucleotides match TRBD1. CDR1 is SQVTM and CDR2 is ANQGSEA in the germline V gene. V shed 8 bases, J shed 3 bases, and the junction held 3 bases outside the gene matches. This CDR3 has 11 residues.

This clonotype was seen more than once but under ten times. The chain joins TRBV5-6 to TRBJ2-7, with D hard to call. CDR3 size: 15 residues. Deletions cut 0 bases from V and 2 bases from J, with 12 bases between. Germline-derived CDR1 and CDR2 are SGHDT and YYEEEE. CDR3 sequence (DNA): TGTGCCAGCAGCTTGGGTAGGACCCATACCTACGAGCAGTACTTC. Amino acid sequence: CASSLGRTHTYEQYF.

CDR3 nucleotides: TGTGCCAGCAGCCAAGACGGACTTTTCCTTTCCTACGAGCAGTACTTC. The encoded protein is CASSQDGLFLSYEQYF. The chain employs TRBV4-2 and TRBJ2-7; D is possibly TRBD2 (5 bases). This CDR3 is built from 16 residues. With 0 bases removed from V and 1 base from J, the gap between germline ends came to 13 bases. CDR1 and CDR2 (germline): LGHNA, YNFKEQ.

This clonotype was counted between two and nine times. The V gene is TRBV6-1, the J gene TRBJ1-1, with 7 bases lining up with TRBD1. The trim removed 2 bases at V and 14 bases at J, leaving 8 bases unmatched. CDR3 size: 12 residues. CDR1 MNHNS and CDR2 SASEGT come from the germline V gene. Here the CDR3 DNA reads TGTGCCAGCAGTGAAAGACAGGGTCGGGACTTCTTT. Its protein is CASSERQGRDFF.

V usage is TRBV29-1 and J usage is TRBJ1-2, with TRBD1 matching 8 bases. Germline V gene data show CDR1 as SQVTM and CDR2 as ANQGSEA. This CDR3 has 15 residues. Trimming took 4 bases from V and 2 from J; bases not matched to a gene: 9. Here the CDR3 reads CSVGDDRGSNYGYTF. The CDR3 bases are TGCAGCGTTGGGGATGACAGGGGCAGCAACTATGGCTACACCTTC.

This clonotype appeared a few times. The genes are TRBV29-1 and TRBJ1-1, with D possibly being TRBD1 (5 bases). Germline CDR1 is SQVTM and CDR2 is ANQGSEA. This CDR3 has 13 amino acids. The V gene lost 6 bases and the J gene lost 4 bases, with 15 bases spanning the gap. The CDR3, as DNA: TGCAGCGTAGGTAGACAGCTTTCCACTGAAGCTTTCTTT. Protein sequence: CSVGRQLSTEAFF.

The chain has TRBV5-1 and TRBJ1-1; 8 bases align to TRBD1. V shed 4 bases, J shed 0 bases, and the junction held 11 bases outside the gene matches. The CDR3 consists of 17 residues. Germline lookup yields CDR1 SGHRS and CDR2 YFSETQ. The CDR3 DNA follows: TGCGCCAGCAGCCAGCTGGGGACAGGAGCTATGAACACTGAAGCTTTCTTT. Its protein is CASSQLGTGAMNTEAFF.

The V and J genes are TRBV5-1 and TRBJ1-1; D gene unclear. Germline CDR1 SGHRS, CDR2 YFSETQ. The CDR3 spans 14 residues. The V gene lost 4 bases and the J gene lost 5 bases, with 15 bases spanning the gap. The CDR3 sequence is CASSPLKGGTEAFF. CDR3 bases: TGCGCCAGCAGCCCCTTAAAGGGTGGGACTGAAGCTTTCTTT.

The table lists this clonotype with a few counts. V gene TRBV7-6 combines with J gene TRBJ2-1; D ambiguous. Germline V lookup: CDR1 SGHVS, CDR2 FNYEAQ. V was clipped by 0 bases and J by 5 bases, with 11 bases between them. CDR3 length: 15 residues. The CDR3: CASSLAVSSNNEQFF. DNA of the CDR3: TGTGCCAGCAGCTTAGCGGTCTCCAGTAACAATGAGCAGTTCTTC.

This sequence joins TRBV6-1 and TRBJ2-1; 12 positions agree with TRBD2. The CDR3 spans 15 residues. V lost 6 bases, J lost 8 bases, and 8 bases stayed unmatched. From germline, CDR1 is MNHNS and CDR2 SASEGT. This CDR3 is CASRETSGSTHEQFF. Here the CDR3 DNA reads TGTGCCAGCAGGGAGACTAGCGGGAGTACTCATGAGCAGTTCTTC.

This clonotype was picked up many times. This chain links TRBV20-1 with TRBJ1-2; D call uncertain. The CDR3 totals 11 residues. Trimming took 3 bases from V and 8 from J, leaving 10 bases between them. Germline CDR1 is DFQATT and CDR2 is SNEGSKA (reference sequence). The CDR3 sequence: CSASPTGGYTF. CDR3 coding DNA: TGCAGTGCTAGCCCGACTGGGGGCTACACCTTC.

The chain couples TRBV2 to TRBJ2-1; 9 bases align to TRBD2. CDR3 length: 17 residues. Germline assignment: CDR1 SNHLY and CDR2 FYNNEI. With V trimmed by 1 base and J by 3 bases, 7 bases remained unmatched. Here the CDR3 reads CASSEDWGTSSYNEQFF. CDR3 DNA sequence: TGTGCCAGCAGTGAAGATTGGGGGACTAGCAGCTACAATGAGCAGTTCTTC.

This clonotype was seen ten or more times. The chain couples TRBV12-3 or TRBV12-4 to TRBJ2-1; TRBD1 is a possible D gene (7 bases). Deletions cut 5 bases from V and 8 bases from J, with 10 bases between. This CDR3 region has 12 residues. The CDR3: CASSPRGDEQFF. In DNA form, the CDR3 reads TGTGCCAGCAGTCCCAGGGGGGATGAGCAGTTCTTC.

This clonotype has just a few counts. The chain uses TRBV5-1 and TRBJ2-4, with D uncertain. CDR1 SGHRS and CDR2 YFSETQ come from the germline V gene. The CDR3 has 14 residues. The V end lost 4 bases, the J end lost 0 bases, and 8 bases lay between the germline ends. The CDR3 DNA reads TGCGCCAGCAGCGAGGACCCAGCCAAAAACATTCAGTACTTC. It translates to CASSEDPAKNIQYF.

This clonotype has only a few counts. V and J are TRBV20-1 and TRBJ2-5, with 10 bases identical to TRBD2. The germline CDR1 and CDR2 sequences are DFQATT and SNEGSKA (reference sequence). The ends lost 0 bases at V and 4 bases at J; junction bases unmatched: 8. The CDR3 runs to 16 residues. The CDR3: CSARDLYLAGAETQYF. In DNA form, the CDR3 reads TGCAGTGCTAGAGATCTCTATCTAGCGGGAGCAGAGACCCAGTACTTC.

The chain has TRBV7-6 and TRBJ1-3; 8 nucleotides match TRBD1. Germline values: CDR1 SGHVS, CDR2 FNYEAQ. The CDR3 consists of 15 residues. V shed 5 bases and J 0 bases; nucleotides not matched to a gene: 3. CDR3 sequence: CASSQTGVSGNTIYF. The CDR3 DNA reads TGTGCCAGCAGCCAGACAGGGGTCTCTGGAAACACCATATATTTT.

This clonotype was observed a handful of times. This chain links TRBV20-1 with TRBJ2-5; D remains ambiguous. Germline values: CDR1 DFQATT, CDR2 SNEGSKA (reference sequence). This CDR3 comprises 17 residues. V gave up 6 bases and J gave up 0 bases, with 23 bases separating them. This chain's CDR3 is CSAEPSPSLMYQETQYF. CDR3 nucleotides: TGCAGTGCCGAGCCCTCCCCCTCACTTATGTACCAAGAGACCCAGTACTTC.

This clonotype has a handful of counts. The CDR3 nucleotides read TGCAGTGCCCACCGGGACTCGAGCTCCTACGAGCAGTACTTC. Its protein product is CSAHRDSSSYEQYF. V usage is TRBV20-1 and J usage is TRBJ2-7; perhaps TRBD2 as D (6 bases). The V gene lost 6 bases and the J gene lost 0 bases, with 15 bases spanning the gap. The length of the CDR3 is 14 residues. In germline, CDR1 is DFQATT, CDR2 SNEGSKA (reference sequence).

The chain joins TRBV21-1 to TRBJ2-1; the table gives TRBD2 as D, unverified against the DNA. TRBV21-1 is a pseudogene. The CDR3 loop spans 19 amino acids. This CDR3 reads CASSKLAGKRDRRYNEQFF. The CDR3 region has the DNA TGTGCCAGCAGCAAATTGGCGGGAAAAAGAGACCGGCGGTACAATGAGCAGTTCTTC.

J is TRBJ2-2 and V is TRBV2, with a tentative D call TRBD1 (6 bases). Germline V gene lookup returns CDR1 SNHLY and CDR2 FYNNEI. The V end was cut by 7 bases, the J end by 6 bases, with 18 bases between. The CDR3 contains 15 residues. The CDR3 here is CASTPTGAGAGELFF. CDR3 DNA: TGTGCCAGCACCCCTACCGGGGCAGGGGCCGGGGAGCTGTTTTTT.

J is TRBJ2-1 and V is TRBV9; 9 bases agree with TRBD2. This CDR3 contains 14 residues. With 2 bases clipped from V and 9 bases from J, the junction kept 6 bases outside the gene matches. Germline loops: CDR1 SGDLS, CDR2 YYNGEE. The CDR3 loop is CASSVLAGAGEQFF. The CDR3 DNA follows: TGTGCCAGCAGCGTTTTAGCGGGAGCGGGTGAGCAGTTCTTC.

A few counts support this clonotype. This chain joins TRBV12-3 or TRBV12-4 and TRBJ1-2, with D possibly matching TRBD1 (6 bases). The CDR3 has 14 amino acids. The V end lost 7 bases, the J end lost 0 bases, and 12 bases lay between the germline ends. This CDR3 reads CASTTGTPNYGYTF. The CDR3 DNA follows: TGTGCCAGCACCACAGGGACTCCTAACTATGGCTACACCTTC.

This chain connects TRBV7-9 to TRBJ2-3, with D uncertain. V was shortened by 5 bases and J by 4 bases, with 7 bases between the two germline ends. Germline lookup yields CDR1 SEHNR and CDR2 FQNEAQ (reference sequence). This CDR3 comprises 12 residues. The DNA of the CDR3 is TGTGCCAGCAGCCCTGAGCCAGATACGCAGTATTTT. Its protein product is CASSPEPDTQYF.

This chain joins TRBV7-3 and TRBJ2-2; D is possibly TRBD1 (5 bases). V lost 0 bases, J lost 1 base, and 9 bases lay in between. The CDR3 covers 16 residues. The germline V gene has CDR1 SGHTA and CDR2 FQGTGA. The CDR3 DNA reads as TGTGCCAGCAGCTTAACAAGGGGAAAGAACACCGGGGAGCTGTTTTTT. Encoded protein: CASSLTRGKNTGELFF.

Only a few counts were recorded for this clonotype. The rearrangement joins TRBV12-3 or TRBV12-4 to TRBJ2-5; 8 bases map to TRBD2. The CDR3 has 17 amino acids. J gave up 4 bases and V 7 bases, and 17 bases lay outside the gene matches. The chain's CDR3 is CASTPVRGRRGGETQYF. CDR3 nucleotides: TGTGCCAGCACCCCCGTTCGCGGGAGGCGAGGCGGAGAGACCCAGTACTTC.

V and J are TRBV4-1 and TRBJ2-7; D not certain. Germline CDR1 and CDR2: MGHRA and YSYEKL. The CDR3 is made up of 17 amino acids. Trimming took 0 bases from V and 2 from J, leaving 17 bases between them. DNA for the CDR3: TGCGCCAGCAGCCAAGATACGATAGTGACGGCCCCCTACGAGCAGTACTTC. Protein sequence: CASSQDTIVTAPYEQYF.